The 11 T cell receptor beta chains reported below all come from one sample, sequenced in a study of T cell changes during pregnancy in multiple sclerosis. The protocol was immunoSEQ multiplex PCR, while the TCRdb copy is restricted to in-frame clones and leaves out a portion. The sample comprises some 60,000 clones, 85% to 95% of which are singletons, and under 2% rests with the top ten. Sequenced here: peripheral blood, sampled after pregnancy. The receptor source for this set is a female donor with multiple sclerosis, enrolled in a pregnancy study.

The chain couples TRBV15 to TRBJ2-7; TRBD1 matches 9 bases. This CDR3 region has 15 residues. Germline CDR1 LNHNV, CDR2 YYDKDF (reference sequence). J gave up 6 bases and V 5 bases, and 11 bases lay outside the gene matches. Here the CDR3 reads CATSPTGTGRSEQYF. In DNA form, the CDR3 reads TGTGCCACCAGCCCTACCGGGACAGGGAGGTCCGAGCAGTACTTC.

CDR3 in amino acids: CASSVESGLSGTDTQYF. DNA of the CDR3: TGTGCCAGCAGCGTAGAGTCAGGGTTGAGTGGCACAGATACGCAGTATTTT. The chain couples TRBV9 to TRBJ2-3; TRBD1 might be the D (5 bases). This CDR3 has 17 amino acids. Germline values: CDR1 SGDLS, CDR2 YYNGEE. The V and J ends lost 0 bases and 1 base respectively, with 15 bases between them.

The gene calls are TRBV2 and TRBJ2-5, with 8 bases lining up with TRBD2. The V gene's germline CDR1 is SNHLY and CDR2 FYNNEI. There are 14 residues in the CDR3. With V trimmed by 7 bases and J by 5 bases, 9 bases remained unmatched. This CDR3 reads CASTGSGSGETQYF. The CDR3 nucleotides are TGTGCCAGCACAGGCAGCGGGAGCGGTGAGACCCAGTACTTC.

This clone appeared once. The chain employs TRBV28 and TRBJ1-4; 7 positions match TRBD1. The length of the CDR3 is 15 residues. The junction had 8 bases not matched to a gene; V was cut back by 4 bases and J by 6 bases. Germline V CDR1 and CDR2: MDHEN, SYDVKM. The CDR3 DNA follows: TGTGCCAGCAGTTCCAAGACAGGGACTCATGAAAAACTGTTTTTT. Protein: CASSSKTGTHEKLFF.

This chain joins TRBV2 and TRBJ2-7, with unresolved D. V dropped 0 bases and J dropped 4 bases, with 10 bases sitting between them. CDR3 length: 14 amino acids. Germline assignment: CDR1 SNHLY and CDR2 FYNNEI. CDR3 sequence reads: CASSEALHWYEQYF. DNA of the CDR3: TGTGCCAGCAGTGAAGCGCTTCACTGGTACGAGCAGTACTTC.

The chain employs TRBV7-9 and TRBJ2-7, with D perhaps TRBD1 (6 bases). Looked up from germline, CDR1 is SEHNR and CDR2 is FQNEAQ (reference sequence). This CDR3 is built from 15 residues. The germline V and J ends were trimmed by 1 base and 7 bases, with 17 bases remaining between them. DNA for the CDR3: TGTGCCAGCAGCTTAGGGACAGTGCCCCTACGAGAGCAGTACTTC. Amino acids: CASSLGTVPLREQYF.

The J gene is TRBJ1-1, the V gene TRBV19; 11 nucleotides match TRBD1. Germline trimming cut 4 bases from V and 4 bases from J; bases unmatched to any gene: 11. Germline CDR1 is LNHDA and CDR2 is SQIVND (reference sequence). CDR3 length: 17 amino acids. The CDR3 bases are TGTGCCAGTAGTAAGGACAGGGGGCACTCTTGGGGCACTGAAGCTTTCTTT. Translating gives CASSKDRGHSWGTEAFF.

This chain links TRBV11-2 with TRBJ2-7; D is ambiguous. Germline lookup yields CDR1 SGHAT and CDR2 FQNNGV. The CDR3 runs 15 residues. Trimming left V 1 base short and J 1 base short, with 11 bases between. DNA for the CDR3: TGTGCCAGCAGCTTAGGTCATTTCGAGTCCTACGAGCAGTACTTC. Translating it yields CASSLGHFESYEQYF.

The V and J genes are TRBV28 and TRBJ1-1; possible D gene TRBD1, 5 bases. Between the trimmed V and J ends, which lost 2 bases and 1 base, there was a span of 14 bases. Germline CDR1 reads MDHEN; CDR2 reads SYDVKM. CDR3 length: 16 amino acids. The CDR3: CASSLDRWGENTEAFF. For the CDR3, the DNA is TGTGCCAGCAGTTTAGATCGCTGGGGCGAGAACACTGAAGCTTTCTTT.

The chain has TRBV28 and TRBJ2-5; D possibly corresponds to TRBD2 (6 bases). The CDR3 length is 14 residues. The V gene's germline CDR1 is MDHEN and CDR2 SYDVKM. Trimming took off 8 bases at V and 4 bases at J, with 17 bases between the two ends. The CDR3 sequence is CASRRMGEAETQYF. DNA of the CDR3: TGTGCCAGCCGCCGGATGGGGGAGGCAGAGACCCAGTACTTC.

V and J are TRBV9 and TRBJ2-1; the D gene is possibly TRBD2 (7 bases). The CDR3 has 16 residues. Looked up from germline, CDR1 is SGDLS and CDR2 is YYNGEE. V dropped 4 bases and J dropped 4 bases, with 18 bases sitting between them. The CDR3 region is CASSTEGGGGYNEQFF. The CDR3 coding sequence is TGTGCCAGCAGCACCGAAGGAGGGGGGGGGTACAATGAGCAGTTCTTC.